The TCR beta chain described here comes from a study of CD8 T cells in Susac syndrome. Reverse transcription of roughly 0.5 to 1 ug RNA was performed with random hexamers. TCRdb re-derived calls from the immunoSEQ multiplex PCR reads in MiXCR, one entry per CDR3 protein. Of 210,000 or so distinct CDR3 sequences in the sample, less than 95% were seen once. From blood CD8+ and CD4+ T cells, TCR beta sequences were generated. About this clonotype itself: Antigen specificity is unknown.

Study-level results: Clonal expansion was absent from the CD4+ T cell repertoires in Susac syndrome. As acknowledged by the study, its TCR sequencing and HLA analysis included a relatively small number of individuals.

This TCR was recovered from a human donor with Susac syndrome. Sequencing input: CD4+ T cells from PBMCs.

CDR3 bases: TGTGCCAGTGCCTACAGGGGGTTACGCTCTGGGGCCAACGTCCTGACTTTC. Protein: CASAYRGLRSGANVLTF. The rearrangement joins TRBV19 to TRBJ2-6, with TRBD1 matching over 8 bases. The CDR3 is 17 amino acids. Germline trimming cut 8 bases from V and 0 bases from J; bases unmatched to any gene: 9. Per the germline V gene, CDR1 is LNHDA and CDR2 is SQIVND (reference sequence).